This T cell receptor (beta chain) is from a study of cytomegalovirus exposure and HLA in healthy donors. Study-wide results and limits: TCR beta chain V- and J-gene trimming was linked, in a later analysis, to a missense variant in DCLRE1C.

Per the germline V gene, CDR1 is MGHRA and CDR2 is YSYEKL. The length of the CDR3 is 15 residues. Trimming took 0 bases from V and 6 from J; bases not matched to a gene: 4. Concerning this clone itself: Its matching antigen is unknown.

It was with 60 Vbeta and 13 Jbeta primers that the PCR ran. In the study's own analysis: Among the unique TCR beta chains that a later analysis counted, 75 million to 85 million in all, 10 million to 11 million were shared. Produced via immunoSEQ multiplex PCR; TCRdb's table is partial and in-frame only. For V, J and clone size, that table is used; D and trimming come from the DNA. The sample has under 200,000 clones, 79% seen once; the top ten hold approximately 2.3%. The chain joins TRBV4-1 to TRBJ2-7; the match to TRBD2 covers 11 bases. The sequence derives from a man aged 35 to 55 in good health and CMV-seronegative. Input material: PBMCs. The CDR3: CASSQETSGTTEQYF. The CDR3 DNA reads as TGCGCCAGCAGCCAAGAGACTAGCGGGACGACCGAGCAGTACTTC.